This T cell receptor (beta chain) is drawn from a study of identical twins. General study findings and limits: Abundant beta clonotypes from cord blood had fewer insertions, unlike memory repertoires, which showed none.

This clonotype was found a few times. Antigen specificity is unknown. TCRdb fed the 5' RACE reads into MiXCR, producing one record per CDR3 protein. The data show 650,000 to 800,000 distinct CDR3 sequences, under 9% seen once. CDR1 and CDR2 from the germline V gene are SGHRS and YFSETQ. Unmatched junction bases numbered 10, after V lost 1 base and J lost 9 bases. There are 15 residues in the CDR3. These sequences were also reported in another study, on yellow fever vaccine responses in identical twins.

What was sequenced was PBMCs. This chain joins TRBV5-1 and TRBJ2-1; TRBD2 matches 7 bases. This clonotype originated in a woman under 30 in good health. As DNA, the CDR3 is TGCGCCAGCAGCTTGTCCGCGGGGGTTCCTCTTGAGCAGTTCTTC. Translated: CASSLSAGVPLEQFF.